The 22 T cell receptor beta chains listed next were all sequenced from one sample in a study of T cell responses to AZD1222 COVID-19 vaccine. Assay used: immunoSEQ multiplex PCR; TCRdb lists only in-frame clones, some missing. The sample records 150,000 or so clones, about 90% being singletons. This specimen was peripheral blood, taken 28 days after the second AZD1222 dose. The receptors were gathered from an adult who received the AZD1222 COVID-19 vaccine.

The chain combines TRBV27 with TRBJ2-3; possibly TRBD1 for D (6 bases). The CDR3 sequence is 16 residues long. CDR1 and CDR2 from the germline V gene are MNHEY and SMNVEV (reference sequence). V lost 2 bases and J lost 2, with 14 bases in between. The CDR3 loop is CASSLEYRVHTDTQYF. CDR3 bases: TGTGCCAGCAGTTTAGAGTACAGGGTACACACAGATACGCAGTATTTT.

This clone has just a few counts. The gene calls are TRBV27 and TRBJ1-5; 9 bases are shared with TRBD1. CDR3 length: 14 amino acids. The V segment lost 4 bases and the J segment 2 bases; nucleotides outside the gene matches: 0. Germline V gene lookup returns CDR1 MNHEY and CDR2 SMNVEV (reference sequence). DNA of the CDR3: TGTGCCAGCAGTTGGACAGGGGGCAATCAGCCCCAGCATTTT. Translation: CASSWTGGNQPQHF.

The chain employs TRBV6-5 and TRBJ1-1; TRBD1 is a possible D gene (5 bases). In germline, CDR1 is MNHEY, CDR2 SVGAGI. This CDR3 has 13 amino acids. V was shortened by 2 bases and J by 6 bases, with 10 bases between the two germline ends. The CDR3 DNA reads TGTGCCAGCAGTTACCCGGGGACTTCTGAAGCTTTCTTT. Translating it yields CASSYPGTSEAFF.

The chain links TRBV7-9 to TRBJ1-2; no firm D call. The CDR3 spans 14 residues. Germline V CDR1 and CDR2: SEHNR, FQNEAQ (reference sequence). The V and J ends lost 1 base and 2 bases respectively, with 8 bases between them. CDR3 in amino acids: CASSLVAVNYGYTF. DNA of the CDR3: TGTGCCAGCAGCTTAGTGGCGGTCAACTATGGCTACACCTTC.

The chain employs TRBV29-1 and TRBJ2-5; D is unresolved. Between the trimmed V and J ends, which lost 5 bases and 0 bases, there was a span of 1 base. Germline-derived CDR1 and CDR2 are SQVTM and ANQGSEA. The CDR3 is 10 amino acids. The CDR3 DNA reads TGCAGCGTTCACCAAGAGACCCAGTACTTC. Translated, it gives CSVHQETQYF.

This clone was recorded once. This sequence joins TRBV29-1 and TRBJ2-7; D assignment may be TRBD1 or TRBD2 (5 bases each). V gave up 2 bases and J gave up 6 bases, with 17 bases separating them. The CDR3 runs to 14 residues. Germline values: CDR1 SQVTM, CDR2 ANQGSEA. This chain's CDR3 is CSVELADQGREQYF. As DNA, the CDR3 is TGCAGCGTTGAATTGGCCGACCAGGGACGCGAGCAGTACTTC.

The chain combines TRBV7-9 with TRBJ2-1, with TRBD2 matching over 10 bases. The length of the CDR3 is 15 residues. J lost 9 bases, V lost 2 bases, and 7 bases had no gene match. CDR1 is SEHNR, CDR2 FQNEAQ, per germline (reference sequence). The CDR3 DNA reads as TGTGCCAGCAGCTTAATCGGGAGCGGGAGGGTTGAGCAGTTCTTC. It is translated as CASSLIGSGRVEQFF.

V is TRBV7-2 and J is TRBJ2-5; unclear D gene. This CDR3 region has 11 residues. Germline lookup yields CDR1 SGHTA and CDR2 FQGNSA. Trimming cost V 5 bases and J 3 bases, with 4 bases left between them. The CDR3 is CASSQKETQYF. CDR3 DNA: TGTGCCAGCAGCCAAAAAGAGACCCAGTACTTC.

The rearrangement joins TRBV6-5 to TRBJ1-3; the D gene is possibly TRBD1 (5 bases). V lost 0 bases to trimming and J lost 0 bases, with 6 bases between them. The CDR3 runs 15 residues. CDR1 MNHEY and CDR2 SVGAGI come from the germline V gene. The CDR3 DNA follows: TGTGCCAGCAGTTACTCGACAGACTCTGGAAACACCATATATTTT. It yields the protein CASSYSTDSGNTIYF.

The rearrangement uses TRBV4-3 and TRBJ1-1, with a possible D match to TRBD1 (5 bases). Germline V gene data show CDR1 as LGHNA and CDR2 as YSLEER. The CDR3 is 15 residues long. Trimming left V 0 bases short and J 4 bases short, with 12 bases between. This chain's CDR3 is CASSQEGGQGTEAFF. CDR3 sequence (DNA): TGCGCCAGCAGCCAAGAAGGTGGGCAGGGCACTGAAGCTTTCTTT.

The CDR3 DNA sequence: TGTGCCAGCAACTCGGCAGCCTCTGGAAACACCATATATTTT. Encoded protein: CASNSAASGNTIYF. The chain recombines TRBV11-2 with TRBJ1-3; D gene ambiguous. The CDR3 contains 14 residues. V shed 7 bases and J shed 0 bases, with 10 bases lying between them. Germline CDR1 and CDR2: SGHAT and FQNNGV.

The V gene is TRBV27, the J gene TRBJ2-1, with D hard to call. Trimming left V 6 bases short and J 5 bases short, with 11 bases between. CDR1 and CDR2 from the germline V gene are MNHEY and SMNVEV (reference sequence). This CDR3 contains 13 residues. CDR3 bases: TGTGCCAGCAGGTTCCTAGGGAACAATGAGCAGTTCTTC. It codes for CASRFLGNNEQFF.

In nucleotides, the CDR3 is TGCAGCGTTGAAGATCTCAGCCATGGCTACACCTTC. It specifies CSVEDLSHGYTF. The chain has TRBV29-1 and TRBJ1-2; D is unresolved. V lost 0 bases to trimming and J lost 6 bases, with 8 bases between them. The CDR3 spans 12 residues. The germline CDR1 and CDR2 sequences are SQVTM and ANQGSEA.

This chain's CDR3 is CASSPIIDGAETQYF. CDR3 DNA sequence: TGCGCCAGCAGCCCGATCATCGACGGGGCAGAGACCCAGTACTTC. The J gene is TRBJ2-5, the V gene TRBV5-1; either TRBD1 or TRBD2 may fit D (5 bases each). The CDR3 length is 15 residues. V lost 4 bases, J lost 4 bases, and 17 bases lay in between. The germline V gene has CDR1 SGHRS and CDR2 YFSETQ. Based on the CDR3 plus reference TRBV5-1 and TRBJ2-5, the full variable domain is KAGVTQTPRYLIKTRGQQVTLSCSPISGHRSVSWYQQTPGQGLQFLFEYFSETQRNKGNFPGRFSGRQFSNSRSEMNVSTLELGDSALYLCASSPIIDGAETQYFGPGTRLLVL.

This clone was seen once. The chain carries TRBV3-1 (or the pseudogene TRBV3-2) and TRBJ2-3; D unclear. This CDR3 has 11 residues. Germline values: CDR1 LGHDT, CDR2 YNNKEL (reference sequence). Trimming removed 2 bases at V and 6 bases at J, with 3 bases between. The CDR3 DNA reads TGTGCCAGCAGCCAACTGGATACGCAGTATTTT. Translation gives CASSQLDTQYF.

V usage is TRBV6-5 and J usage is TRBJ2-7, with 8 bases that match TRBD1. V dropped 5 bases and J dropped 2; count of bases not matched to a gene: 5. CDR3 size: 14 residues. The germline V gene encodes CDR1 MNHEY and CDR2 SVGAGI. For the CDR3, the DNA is TGTGCCAGCAGTACAAACAGGGGGACCTACGAGCAGTACTTC. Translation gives CASSTNRGTYEQYF.

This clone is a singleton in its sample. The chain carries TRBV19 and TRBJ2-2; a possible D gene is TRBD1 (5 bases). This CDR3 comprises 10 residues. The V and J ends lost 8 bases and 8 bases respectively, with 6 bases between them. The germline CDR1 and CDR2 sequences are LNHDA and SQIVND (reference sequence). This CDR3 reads CASQGGELFF. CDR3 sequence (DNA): TGTGCCAGTCAGGGTGGGGAGCTGTTTTTT.

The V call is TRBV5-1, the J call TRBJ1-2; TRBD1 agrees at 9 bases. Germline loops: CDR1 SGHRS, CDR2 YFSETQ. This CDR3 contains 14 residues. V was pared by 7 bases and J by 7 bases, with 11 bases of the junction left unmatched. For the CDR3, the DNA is TGCGCCAGCCGAGGGGACAGGGACAGGGTTGGCTACACCTTC. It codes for CASRGDRDRVGYTF.

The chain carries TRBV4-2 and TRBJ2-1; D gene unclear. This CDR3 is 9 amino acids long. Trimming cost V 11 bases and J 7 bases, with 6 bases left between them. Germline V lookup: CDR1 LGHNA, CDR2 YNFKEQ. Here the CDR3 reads CAGPNEQFF. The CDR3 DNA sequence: TGTGCCGGTCCAAATGAGCAGTTCTTC.

The CDR3 loop is CASSLVGGLSSGNTIYF. In DNA, the CDR3 is TGCGCCAGCAGCTTGGTTGGGGGCTTGAGCTCTGGAAACACCATATATTTT. This rearrangement joins TRBV5-1 to TRBJ1-3, with D possibly being TRBD1 (6 bases). CDR1 is SGHRS and CDR2 is YFSETQ in the germline V gene. V was cut by 0 bases and J by 0 bases, with 13 bases left in between. The CDR3 has 17 amino acids. Using reference TRBV5-1 and TRBJ1-3 for the parts outside the CDR3, the full variable domain is KAGVTQTPRYLIKTRGQQVTLSCSPISGHRSVSWYQQTPGQGLQFLFEYFSETQRNKGNFPGRFSGRQFSNSRSEMNVSTLELGDSALYLCASSLVGGLSSGNTIYFGEGSWLTVV.

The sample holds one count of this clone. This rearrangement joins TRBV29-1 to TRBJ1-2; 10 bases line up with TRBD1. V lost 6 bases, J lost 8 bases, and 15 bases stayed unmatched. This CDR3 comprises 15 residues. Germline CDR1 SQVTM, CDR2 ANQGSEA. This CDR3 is CSVDPSGTGAGGYTF. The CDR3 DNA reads TGCAGCGTGGATCCCAGCGGGACAGGGGCGGGCGGCTACACCTTC.

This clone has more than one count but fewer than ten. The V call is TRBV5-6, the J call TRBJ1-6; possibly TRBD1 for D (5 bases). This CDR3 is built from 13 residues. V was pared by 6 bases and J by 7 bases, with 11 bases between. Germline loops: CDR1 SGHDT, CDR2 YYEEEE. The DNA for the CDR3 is TGTGCCAGCAACGGGGCAGGGAATTCACCCCTCCACTTT. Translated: CASNGAGNSPLHF. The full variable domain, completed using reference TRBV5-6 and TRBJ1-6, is DAGVTQSPTHLIKTRGQQVTLRCSPKSGHDTVSWYQQALGQGPQFIFQYYEEEERQRGNFPDRFSGHQFPNYSSELNVNALLLGDSALYLCASNGAGNSPLHFGNGTRLTVT.